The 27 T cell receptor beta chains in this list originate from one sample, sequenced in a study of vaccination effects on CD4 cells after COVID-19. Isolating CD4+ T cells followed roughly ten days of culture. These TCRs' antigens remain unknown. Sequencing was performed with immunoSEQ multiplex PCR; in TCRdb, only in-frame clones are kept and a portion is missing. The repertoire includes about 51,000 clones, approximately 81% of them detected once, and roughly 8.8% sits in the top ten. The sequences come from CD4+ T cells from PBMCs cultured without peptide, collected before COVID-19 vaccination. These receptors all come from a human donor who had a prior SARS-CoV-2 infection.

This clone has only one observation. CDR3 sequence (DNA): TGCGCCAGCAGCCAAGAGAGGGAAGATACGCAGTATTTT. It specifies CASSQEREDTQYF. This rearrangement joins TRBV4-1 to TRBJ2-3; a weak D match, TRBD2 (5 bases). The V and J ends lost 0 bases and 5 bases respectively, with 6 bases between them. CDR3 length: 13 residues. Germline CDR1 is MGHRA and CDR2 is YSYEKL.

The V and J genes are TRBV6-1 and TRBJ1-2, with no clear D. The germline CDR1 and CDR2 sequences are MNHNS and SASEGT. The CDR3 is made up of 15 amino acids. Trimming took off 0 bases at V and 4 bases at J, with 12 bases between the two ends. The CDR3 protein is CASSEAPGLLYGYTF. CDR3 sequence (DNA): TGTGCCAGCAGTGAAGCCCCGGGCCTACTCTATGGCTACACCTTC.

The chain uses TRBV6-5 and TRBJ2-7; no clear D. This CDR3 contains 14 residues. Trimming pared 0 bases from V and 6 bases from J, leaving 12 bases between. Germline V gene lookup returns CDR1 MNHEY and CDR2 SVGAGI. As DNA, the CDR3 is TGTGCCAGCAGTTACTCGATGGGGTCTTCCGAGCAGTACTTC. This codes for CASSYSMGSSEQYF.

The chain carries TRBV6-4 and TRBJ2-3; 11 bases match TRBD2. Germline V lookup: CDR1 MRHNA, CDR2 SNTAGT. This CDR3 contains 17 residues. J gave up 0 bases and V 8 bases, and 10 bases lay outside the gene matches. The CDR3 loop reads CASSVGTSGGSTDTQYF. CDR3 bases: TGTGCCAGCTCCGTTGGGACTAGCGGAGGGAGCACAGATACGCAGTATTTT.

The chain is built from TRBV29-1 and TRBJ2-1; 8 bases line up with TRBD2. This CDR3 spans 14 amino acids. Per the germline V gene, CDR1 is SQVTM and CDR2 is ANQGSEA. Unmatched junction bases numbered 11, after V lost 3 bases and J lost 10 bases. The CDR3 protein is CSVDQGSGVGEQFF. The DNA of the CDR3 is TGCAGCGTTGATCAAGGTAGCGGGGTCGGCGAGCAGTTCTTC.

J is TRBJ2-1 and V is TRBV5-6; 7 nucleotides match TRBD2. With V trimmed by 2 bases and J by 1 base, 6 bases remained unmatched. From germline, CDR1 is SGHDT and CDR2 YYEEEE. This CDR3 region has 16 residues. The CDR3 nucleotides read TGTGCCAGCAGCTTTGATCTAGCGGTGTCCTACAATGAGCAGTTCTTC. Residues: CASSFDLAVSYNEQFF.

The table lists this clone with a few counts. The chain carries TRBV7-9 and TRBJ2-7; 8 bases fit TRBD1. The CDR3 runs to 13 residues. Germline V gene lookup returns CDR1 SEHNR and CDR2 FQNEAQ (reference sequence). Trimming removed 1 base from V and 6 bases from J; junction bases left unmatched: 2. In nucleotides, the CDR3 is TGTGCCAGCAGCTTAGGACAGGGGATCGAGCAGTACTTC. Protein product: CASSLGQGIEQYF.

For the CDR3, the DNA is TGTGCCAGCAGCCGGGGACTAGCGGGGGGGCCCTACGAGCAGTACTTC. It encodes CASSRGLAGGPYEQYF. V gene TRBV5-6 combines with J gene TRBJ2-7; 16 bases fit TRBD2. The CDR3 is 16 amino acids. The trim removed 4 bases at V and 2 bases at J, leaving 3 bases unmatched. Germline CDR1 SGHDT, CDR2 YYEEEE.

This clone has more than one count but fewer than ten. The CDR3 coding sequence is TGTGCCAGAATACGAACCACCAGAACCTACGAGCAGTACTTC. Protein product: CARIRTTRTYEQYF. The rearrangement joins TRBV7-9 to TRBJ2-7, with D unresolved. Germline CDR1 and CDR2: SEHNR and FQNEAQ (reference sequence). There are 14 residues in the CDR3. The V end lost 9 bases, the J end lost 2 bases, and 17 bases lay between the germline ends. Combining the CDR3 with reference TRBV7-9 and TRBJ2-7 gives the whole variable domain DTGVSQNPRHKITKRGQNVTFRCDPISEHNRLYWYRQTLGQGPEFLTYFQNEAQLEKSRLLSDRFSAERPKGSFSTLEIQRTEQGDSAMYLCARIRTTRTYEQYFGPGTRLTVT.

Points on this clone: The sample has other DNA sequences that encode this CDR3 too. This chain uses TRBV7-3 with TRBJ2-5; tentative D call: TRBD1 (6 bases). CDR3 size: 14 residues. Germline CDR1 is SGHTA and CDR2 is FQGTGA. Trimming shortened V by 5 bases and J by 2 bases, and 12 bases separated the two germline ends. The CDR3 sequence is CASSPTGLQETQYF. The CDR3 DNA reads TGTGCCAGCAGCCCCACAGGGCTGCAAGAGACCCAGTACTTC.

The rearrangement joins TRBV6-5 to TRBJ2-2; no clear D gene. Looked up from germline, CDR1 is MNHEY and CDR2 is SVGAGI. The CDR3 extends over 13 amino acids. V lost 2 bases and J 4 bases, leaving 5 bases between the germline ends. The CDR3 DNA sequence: TGTGCCAGCAGTTACGTACCCACCGGGGAGCTGTTTTTT. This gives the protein CASSYVPTGELFF.

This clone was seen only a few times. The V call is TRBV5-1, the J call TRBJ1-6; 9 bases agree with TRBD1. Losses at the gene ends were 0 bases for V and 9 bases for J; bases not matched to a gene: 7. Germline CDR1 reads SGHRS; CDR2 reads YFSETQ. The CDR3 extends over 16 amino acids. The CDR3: CASSLAWGQGTSPLHF. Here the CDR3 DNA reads TGCGCCAGCAGCTTGGCCTGGGGACAGGGAACTTCACCCCTCCACTTT.

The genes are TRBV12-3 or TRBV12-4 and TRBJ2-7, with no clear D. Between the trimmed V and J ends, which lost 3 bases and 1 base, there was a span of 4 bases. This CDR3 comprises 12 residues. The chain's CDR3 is CASSLQSYEQYF. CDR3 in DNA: TGTGCCAGCAGTTTGCAATCCTACGAGCAGTACTTC.

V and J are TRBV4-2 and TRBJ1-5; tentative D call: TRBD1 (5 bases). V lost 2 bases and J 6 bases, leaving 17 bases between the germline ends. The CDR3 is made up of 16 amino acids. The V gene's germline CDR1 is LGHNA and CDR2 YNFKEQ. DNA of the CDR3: TGTGCCAGCAGCCAATCTAAGGACACGGGCGGTCAGCCCCAGCATTTT. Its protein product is CASSQSKDTGGQPQHF.

CDR3 in DNA: TGTGCCATCAGTGAGGGGCTTTTAAATGAAAAACTGTTTTTT. Translation: CAISEGLLNEKLFF. This rearrangement joins TRBV10-3 to TRBJ1-4; D unclear. The germline V gene has CDR1 ENHRY and CDR2 SYGVKD. Trimming removed 2 bases from V and 5 bases from J, with 9 bases in between. This CDR3 is 14 amino acids long.

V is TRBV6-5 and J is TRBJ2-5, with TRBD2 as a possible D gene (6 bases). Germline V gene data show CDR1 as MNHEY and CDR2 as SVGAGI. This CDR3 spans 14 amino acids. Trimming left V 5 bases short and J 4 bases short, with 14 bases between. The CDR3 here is CASSRSEGGETQYF. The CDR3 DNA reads TGTGCCAGCAGTCGAAGCGAGGGAGGAGAGACCCAGTACTTC.

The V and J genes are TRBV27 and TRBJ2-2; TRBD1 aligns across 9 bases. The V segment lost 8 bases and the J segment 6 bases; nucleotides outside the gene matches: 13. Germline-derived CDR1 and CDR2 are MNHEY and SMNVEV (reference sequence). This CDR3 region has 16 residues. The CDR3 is CASRGWGQGIAGELFF. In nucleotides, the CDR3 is TGTGCCAGCCGAGGTTGGGGACAGGGAATTGCCGGGGAGCTGTTTTTT.

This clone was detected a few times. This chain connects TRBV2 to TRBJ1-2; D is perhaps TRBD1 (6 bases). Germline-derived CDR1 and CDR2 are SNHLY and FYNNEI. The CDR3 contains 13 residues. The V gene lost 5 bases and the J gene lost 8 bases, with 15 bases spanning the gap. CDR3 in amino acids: CASSTGDIYGYTF. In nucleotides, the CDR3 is TGTGCCAGCAGTACGGGGGACATCTACGGCTACACCTTC. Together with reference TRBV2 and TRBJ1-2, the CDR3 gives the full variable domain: EPEVTQTPSHQVTQMGQEVILRCVPISNHLYFYWYRQILGQKVEFLVSFYNNEISEKSEIFDDQFSVERPDGSNFTLKIRSTKLEDSAMYFCASSTGDIYGYTFGSGTRLTVV.

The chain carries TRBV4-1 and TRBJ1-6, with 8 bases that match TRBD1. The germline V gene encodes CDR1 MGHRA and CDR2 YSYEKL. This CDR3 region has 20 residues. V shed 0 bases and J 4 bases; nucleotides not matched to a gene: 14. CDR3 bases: TGCGCCAGCAGCCAAGATCAAGGGCAGGGGGCGAATACTTATAATTCACCCCTCCACTTT. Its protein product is CASSQDQGQGANTYNSPLHF.

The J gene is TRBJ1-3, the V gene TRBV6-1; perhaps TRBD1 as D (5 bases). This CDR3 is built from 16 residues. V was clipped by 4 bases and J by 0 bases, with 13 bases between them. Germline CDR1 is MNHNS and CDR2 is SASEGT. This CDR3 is CASSVSGTTSGNTIYF. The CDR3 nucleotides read TGTGCCAGCAGTGTCTCAGGGACGACCTCTGGAAACACCATATATTTT.

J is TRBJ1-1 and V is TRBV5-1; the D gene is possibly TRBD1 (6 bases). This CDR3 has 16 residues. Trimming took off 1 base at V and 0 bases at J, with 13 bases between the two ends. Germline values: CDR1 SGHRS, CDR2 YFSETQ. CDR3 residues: CASSLSAGALNTEAFF. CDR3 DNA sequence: TGCGCCAGCAGCTTGTCAGCAGGGGCCTTGAACACTGAAGCTTTCTTT.

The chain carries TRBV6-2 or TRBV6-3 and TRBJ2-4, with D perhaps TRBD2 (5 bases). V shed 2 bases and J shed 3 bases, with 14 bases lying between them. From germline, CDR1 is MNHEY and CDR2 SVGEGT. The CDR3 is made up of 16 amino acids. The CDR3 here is CASSYVVGAVKNIQYF. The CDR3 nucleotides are TGTGCCAGCAGTTACGTAGTGGGAGCGGTCAAAAACATTCAGTACTTC.

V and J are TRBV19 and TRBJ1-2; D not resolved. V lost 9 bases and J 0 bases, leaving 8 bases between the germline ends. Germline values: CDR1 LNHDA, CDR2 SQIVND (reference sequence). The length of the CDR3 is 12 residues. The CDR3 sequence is CASSVANYGYTF. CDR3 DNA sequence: TGTGCCAGCTCGGTCGCTAACTATGGCTACACCTTC.

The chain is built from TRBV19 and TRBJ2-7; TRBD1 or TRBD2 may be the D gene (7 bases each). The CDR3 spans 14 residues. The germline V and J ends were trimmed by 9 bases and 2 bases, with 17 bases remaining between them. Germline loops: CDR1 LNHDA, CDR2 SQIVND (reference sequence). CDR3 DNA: TGTGCCAGGTCGGGGAGGGACAGACCCTACGAGCAGTACTTC. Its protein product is CARSGRDRPYEQYF.

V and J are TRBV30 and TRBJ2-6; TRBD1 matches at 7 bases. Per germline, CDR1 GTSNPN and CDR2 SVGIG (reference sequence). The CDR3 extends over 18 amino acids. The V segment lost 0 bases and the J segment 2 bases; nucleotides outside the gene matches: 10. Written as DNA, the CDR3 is TGTGCCTGGAGTGTAACGGGACAGCTAAGCACTGGGGCCAACGTCCTGACTTTC. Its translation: CAWSVTGQLSTGANVLTF.

CDR3 coding DNA: TGTGCCAGCAGCTCGGCGGGCGGGACAGGAAAGACTGAAGCTTTCTTT. Protein sequence: CASSSAGGTGKTEAFF. The chain recombines TRBV5-4 with TRBJ1-1; 8 bases map to TRBD1. V gave up 3 bases and J gave up 5 bases; unmatched junction bases: 12. Germline lookup yields CDR1 SGHNT and CDR2 YYREEE (reference sequence). The CDR3 extends over 16 amino acids. Combining the CDR3 with reference TRBV5-4 and TRBJ1-1 gives the whole variable domain ETGVTQSPTHLIKTRGQQVTLRCSSQSGHNTVSWYQQALGQGPQFIFQYYREEENGRGNFPPRFSGLQFPNYSSELNVNALELDDSALYLCASSSAGGTGKTEAFFGQGTRLTVV.

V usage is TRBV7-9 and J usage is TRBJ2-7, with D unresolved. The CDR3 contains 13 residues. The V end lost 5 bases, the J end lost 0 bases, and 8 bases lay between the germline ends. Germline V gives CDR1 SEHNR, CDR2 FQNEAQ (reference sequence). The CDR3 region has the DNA TGTGCCAGCAGCCGATTGAGCTCCTACGAGCAGTACTTC. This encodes CASSRLSSYEQYF. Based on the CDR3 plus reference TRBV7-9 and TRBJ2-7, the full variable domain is DTGVSQNPRHKITKRGQNVTFRCDPISEHNRLYWYRQTLGQGPEFLTYFQNEAQLEKSRLLSDRFSAERPKGSFSTLEIQRTEQGDSAMYLCASSRLSSYEQYFGPGTRLTVT.